These 14 T cell receptor beta chains were sequenced from one sample in a study of cytomegalovirus exposure and HLA in healthy donors. Some clones are missing from TCRdb's copy, which holds only in-frame ones; the method was immunoSEQ multiplex PCR. The sample gives under 250,000 clones, around nine tenths of which show up once; roughly 1% is in the top ten. The material sequenced was PBMCs. The receptors stem from a woman aged 18-29 years in good health and CMV-seronegative.

The chain is built from TRBV5-4 and TRBJ2-2, with 10 bases matching TRBD1. The CDR3 is 15 amino acids. V lost 5 bases to trimming and J lost 3 bases; unmatched junction nucleotides: 4. Germline V gene data show CDR1 as SGHNT and CDR2 as YYREEE (reference sequence). CDR3 in amino acids: CASSRDRGYTGELFF. CDR3 sequence (DNA): TGTGCCAGCAGTCGGGACAGGGGTTACACCGGGGAGCTGTTTTTT.

The chain recombines TRBV19 with TRBJ2-1, with 7 nucleotides matching TRBD2. This CDR3 contains 15 residues. Germline assignment: CDR1 LNHDA and CDR2 SQIVND (reference sequence). The junction had 9 bases not matched to a gene; V was cut back by 3 bases and J by 7 bases. The CDR3 protein is CASSIGHVRGNEQFF. The CDR3 bases are TGTGCCAGTAGTATTGGCCACGTGCGGGGGAATGAGCAGTTCTTC. Variable domain in full (rest from reference TRBV19 and TRBJ2-1): DGGITQSPKYLFRKEGQNVTLSCEQNLNHDAMYWYRQDPGQGLRLIYYSQIVNDFQKGDIAEGYSVSREKKESFPLTVTSAQKNPTAFYLCASSIGHVRGNEQFFGPGTRLTVL.

This clone was counted a few times. The rearrangement uses TRBV19 and TRBJ1-5; the match to TRBD1 covers 9 bases. This CDR3 comprises 15 residues. J gave up 4 bases and V 5 bases, and 6 bases lay outside the gene matches. CDR1 and CDR2 (germline): LNHDA, SQIVND (reference sequence). CDR3 residues: CASSGQGLINQPQHF. The CDR3 DNA reads as TGTGCCAGTAGTGGACAGGGGCTAATTAATCAGCCCCAGCATTTT.

V and J are TRBV19 and TRBJ2-2; the match to TRBD1 covers 7 bases. This CDR3 region has 14 residues. The V and J ends lost 5 bases and 7 bases, in that order; junction bases with no gene match: 7. In germline, CDR1 is LNHDA, CDR2 SQIVND (reference sequence). The CDR3 DNA sequence: TGTGCCAGTAGTGCTAACAGGGGAGACGGGGAGCTGTTTTTT. It codes for CASSANRGDGELFF.

As regards this clone: At one boundary the junction diverges from the germline segment, which might be a read error. V gene TRBV19 combines with J gene TRBJ1-2, with no clear D. This CDR3 contains 13 residues. Germline CDR1 and CDR2: LNHDA and SQIVND (reference sequence). The CDR3 is CASSMPQQASVSF. The CDR3 DNA reads TGTGCCAGTAGTATGCCCCAGCAGGCCTCCGTGTCCTTC. Looking up the rest from reference TRBV19 and TRBJ1-2 gives the full variable domain: DGGITQSPKYLFRKEGQNVTLSCEQNLNHDAMYWYRQDPGQGLRLIYYSQIVNDFQKGDIAEGYSVSREKKESFPLTVTSAQKNPTAFYLCASSMPQQASVSFGSGTRLTVV.

The CDR3 DNA follows: TGTGCCTGGAGTGCTAGTTTCCAGTACACCTTC. Its translation: CAWSASFQYTF. This chain uses TRBV30 with TRBJ1-2; D call uncertain. CDR3 length: 11 residues. V lost 1 base and J lost 11, with 11 bases in between. Germline CDR1 and CDR2: GTSNPN and SVGIG (reference sequence). Looking up the rest from reference TRBV30 and TRBJ1-2 gives the full variable domain: SQTIHQWPATLVQPVGSPLSLECTVEGTSNPNLYWYRQAAGRGLQLLFYSVGIGQISSEVPQNLSASRPQDRQFILSSKKLLLSDSGFYLCAWSASFQYTFGSGTRLTVV.

This clone was seen just once. The chain has TRBV2 and TRBJ1-4; D ambiguous. CDR1 and CDR2 (germline): SNHLY, FYNNEI. The V end lost 8 bases, the J end lost 5 bases, and 15 bases lay between the germline ends. There are 14 residues in the CDR3. The DNA of the CDR3 is TGTGCCAGCTCCTGGGTTGCGGGGAATGAAAAACTGTTTTTT. Translation: CASSWVAGNEKLFF.

This chain uses TRBV5-5 with TRBJ1-2; 7 bases map to TRBD1. With V trimmed by 3 bases and J by 2 bases, 4 bases remained unmatched. The CDR3 is made up of 14 amino acids. Germline CDR1 and CDR2: SGHKS and YYEKEE (reference sequence). This chain's CDR3 is CASSSRQGNYGYTF. The DNA of the CDR3 is TGTGCCAGCAGCTCGCGACAGGGAAACTATGGCTACACCTTC.

CDR3 sequence: CASSLDGDTEAFF. The CDR3 region has the DNA TGCGCCAGCAGCTTGGACGGAGACACTGAAGCTTTCTTT. The J gene is TRBJ1-1, the V gene TRBV5-1; D unresolved. V lost 0 bases to trimming and J lost 3 bases, with 6 bases between them. Germline V gene sequence: CDR1 SGHRS, CDR2 YFSETQ. The CDR3 sequence is 13 residues long.

The chain carries TRBV14 and TRBJ2-2, with 7 bases that match TRBD1. The CDR3 contains 18 residues. In germline, CDR1 is SGHDN, CDR2 FVKESK. V dropped 8 bases and J dropped 0; count of bases not matched to a gene: 15. The CDR3 is CASGSTITGVSNTGELFF. CDR3 nucleotide sequence: TGTGCCAGCGGGTCCACAATCACAGGGGTATCGAACACCGGGGAGCTGTTTTTT.

The V gene is TRBV27, the J gene TRBJ2-5; tentatively, D is TRBD1 (6 bases). This CDR3 is built from 13 residues. Germline CDR1 reads MNHEY; CDR2 reads SMNVEV (reference sequence). V dropped 9 bases and J dropped 3 bases, with 14 bases sitting between them. CDR3 region: CARKQGKEETQYF. CDR3 nucleotides: TGTGCCAGAAAGCAGGGGAAAGAAGAGACCCAGTACTTC.

The V call is TRBV18, the J call TRBJ2-7; D may be TRBD1 (6 bases). From germline, CDR1 is KGHSH and CDR2 LQKENI. The CDR3 spans 15 residues. V lost 5 bases and J 4 bases, leaving 18 bases between the germline ends. CDR3 amino acids: CASSSLGQLPYEQYF. Written as DNA, the CDR3 is TGTGCCAGCTCATCTCTAGGACAGCTTCCTTACGAGCAGTACTTC. The entire variable domain, with the rest obtained from reference TRBV18 and TRBJ2-7, is as follows: NAGVMQNPRHLVRRRGQEARLRCSPMKGHSHVYWYRQLPEEGLKFMVYLQKENIIDESGMPKERFSAEFPKEGPSILRIQQVVRGDSAAYFCASSSLGQLPYEQYFGPGTRLTVT.

The genes are TRBV4-2 and TRBJ2-5; TRBD2 aligns across 8 bases. Germline V gives CDR1 LGHNA, CDR2 YNFKEQ. The junction had 17 bases not matched to a gene; V was cut back by 0 bases and J by 5 bases. There are 19 residues in the CDR3. CDR3 protein: CASSQELITSGMLGETQYF. CDR3 DNA: TGTGCCAGCAGCCAAGAACTTATAACTAGCGGAATGCTGGGTGAGACCCAGTACTTC.

This clone was observed a single time. This chain links TRBV19 with TRBJ2-1, with TRBD2 matching over 11 bases. V was clipped by 3 bases and J by 9 bases; unmatched bases: 1. The CDR3 is 13 amino acids. Per germline, CDR1 LNHDA and CDR2 SQIVND (reference sequence). The CDR3 sequence is CASSISGRAEQFF. CDR3 in DNA: TGTGCCAGTAGTATTAGCGGGAGGGCTGAGCAGTTCTTC.